This T cell receptor beta chain was sequenced during a study of blood T cell repertoires in COVID-19. Across the study: PBMCs, B-cell-depleted T cells, or T cells provided the cDNA or gDNA that made up the material.

In the original processing: The assay estimated nucleated cells by amplifying reference gene primers. Libraries were prepared by immunoSEQ multiplex PCR; TCRdb keeps only in-frame clonotypes and omits some of them. From that table come the V and J calls and clone size; the DNA was used to work out D and trimming. The data contain approximately 260,000 clones, approximately 89% of them singletons. Across under 25 US areas, participants ranged in age from about 18 to 89 years. J was trimmed by 3 bases and V by 3 bases; bases with no gene match: 19. Germline CDR1 MGHRA, CDR2 YSYEKL. This CDR3 comprises 21 residues.

Sequencing was performed on PBMCs or T cells enriched from blood (not recorded which). The chain joins TRBV4-1 to TRBJ2-3, with TRBD2 matching 12 bases. The sequence derives from a woman aged 40 to 50 with acute COVID-19. CDR3 bases: TGCGCCAGCAGCCATCCTCAGAGCCCTAGCGGGAGGGCCCTCGGAACAGATACGCAGTATTTT. It yields the protein CASSHPQSPSGRALGTDTQYF.